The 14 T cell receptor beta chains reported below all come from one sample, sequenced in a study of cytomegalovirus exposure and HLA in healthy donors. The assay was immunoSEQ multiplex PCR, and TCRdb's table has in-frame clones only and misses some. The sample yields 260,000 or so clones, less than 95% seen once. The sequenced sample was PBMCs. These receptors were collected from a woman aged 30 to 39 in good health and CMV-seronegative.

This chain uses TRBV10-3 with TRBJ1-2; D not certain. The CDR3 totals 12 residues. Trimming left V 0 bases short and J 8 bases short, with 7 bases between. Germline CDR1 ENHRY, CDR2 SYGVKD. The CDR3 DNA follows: TGTGCCATCAGTGAGTCGGGGTTGGGCTACACCTTC. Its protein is CAISESGLGYTF.

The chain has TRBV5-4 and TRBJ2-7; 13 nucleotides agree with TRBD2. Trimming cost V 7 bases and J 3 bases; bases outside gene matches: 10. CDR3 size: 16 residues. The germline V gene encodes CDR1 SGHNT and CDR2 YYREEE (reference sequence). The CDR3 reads CASPNRLAGGGYEQYF. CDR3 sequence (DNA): TGTGCCAGCCCCAATCGACTAGCGGGAGGAGGCTACGAGCAGTACTTC.

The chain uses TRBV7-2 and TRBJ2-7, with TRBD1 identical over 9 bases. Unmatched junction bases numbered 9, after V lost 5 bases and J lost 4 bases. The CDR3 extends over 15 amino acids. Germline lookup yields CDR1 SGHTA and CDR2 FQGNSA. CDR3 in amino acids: CASSATGGPVYEQYF. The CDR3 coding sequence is TGTGCCAGCAGCGCAACAGGGGGCCCGGTGTACGAGCAGTACTTC. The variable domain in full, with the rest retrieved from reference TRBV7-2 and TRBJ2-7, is GAGVSQSPSNKVTEKGKDVELRCDPISGHTALYWYRQSLGQGLEFLIYFQGNSAPDKSGLPSDRFSAERTGGSVSTLTIQRTQQEDSAVYLCASSATGGPVYEQYFGPGTRLTVT.

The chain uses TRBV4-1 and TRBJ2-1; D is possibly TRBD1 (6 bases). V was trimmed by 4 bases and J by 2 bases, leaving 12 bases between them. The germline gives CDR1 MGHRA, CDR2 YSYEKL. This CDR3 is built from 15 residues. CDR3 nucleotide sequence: TGCGCCAGCAGCCCTGACAGGTGGACCTACAATGAGCAGTTCTTC. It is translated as CASSPDRWTYNEQFF.

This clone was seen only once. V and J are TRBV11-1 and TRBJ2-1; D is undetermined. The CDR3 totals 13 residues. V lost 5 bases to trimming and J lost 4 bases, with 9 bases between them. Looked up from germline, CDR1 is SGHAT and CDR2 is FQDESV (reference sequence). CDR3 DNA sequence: TGTGCCAGCAGCCCCCGGACGTACAATGAGCAGTTCTTC. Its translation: CASSPRTYNEQFF.

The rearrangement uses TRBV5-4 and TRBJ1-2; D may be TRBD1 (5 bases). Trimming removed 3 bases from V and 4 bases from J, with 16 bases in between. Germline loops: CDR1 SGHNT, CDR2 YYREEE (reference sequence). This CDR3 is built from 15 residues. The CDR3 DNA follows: TGTGCCAGCAGCTCAAACCGACAGACCTTCTATGGCTACACCTTC. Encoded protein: CASSSNRQTFYGYTF.

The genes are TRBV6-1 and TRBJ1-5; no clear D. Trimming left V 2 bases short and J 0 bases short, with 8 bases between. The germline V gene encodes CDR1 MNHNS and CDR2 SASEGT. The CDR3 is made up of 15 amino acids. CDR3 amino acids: CASSESRYSNQPQHF. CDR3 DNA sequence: TGTGCCAGCAGTGAATCAAGGTATAGCAATCAGCCCCAGCATTTT.

The CDR3 DNA reads TGCAGTGCTCCTCGAGGGGAGACCCAGTACTTC. It yields the protein CSAPRGETQYF. This chain joins TRBV20-1 and TRBJ2-5; D may be TRBD2 (5 bases). V was clipped by 5 bases and J by 5 bases, with 9 bases between them. Germline V gene lookup returns CDR1 DFQATT and CDR2 SNEGSKA (reference sequence). The CDR3 runs to 11 residues.

The CDR3 reads CASDEGVSNQPQHF. For the CDR3, the DNA is TGTGCCAGTGATGAGGGGGTGAGCAATCAGCCCCAGCATTTT. The V gene is TRBV19, the J gene TRBJ1-5; D might be TRBD1 (6 bases). The CDR3 consists of 14 residues. Trimming removed 8 bases at V and 1 base at J, with 12 bases between. Germline assignment: CDR1 LNHDA and CDR2 SQIVND (reference sequence). Using reference TRBV19 and TRBJ1-5 for the parts outside the CDR3, the full variable domain is DGGITQSPKYLFRKEGQNVTLSCEQNLNHDAMYWYRQDPGQGLRLIYYSQIVNDFQKGDIAEGYSVSREKKESFPLTVTSAQKNPTAFYLCASDEGVSNQPQHFGDGTRLSIL.

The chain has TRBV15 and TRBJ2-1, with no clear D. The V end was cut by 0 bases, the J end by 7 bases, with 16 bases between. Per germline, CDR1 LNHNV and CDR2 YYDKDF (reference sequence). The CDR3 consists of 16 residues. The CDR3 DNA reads TGTGCCACCAGCAGAGATCGGGTGGGCAATAGGAATGAGCAGTTCTTC. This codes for CATSRDRVGNRNEQFF.

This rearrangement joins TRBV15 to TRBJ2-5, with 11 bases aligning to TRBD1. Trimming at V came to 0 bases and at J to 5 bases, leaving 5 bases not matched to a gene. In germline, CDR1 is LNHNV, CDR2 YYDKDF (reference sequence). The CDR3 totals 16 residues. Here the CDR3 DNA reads TGTGCCACCAGCAGAGATCCGGGACAGGGGGAGGAGACCCAGTACTTC. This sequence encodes CATSRDPGQGEETQYF. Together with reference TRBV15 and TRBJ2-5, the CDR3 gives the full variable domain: DAMVIQNPRYQVTQFGKPVTLSCSQTLNHNVMYWYQQKSSQAPKLLFHYYDKDFNNEADTPDNFQSRRPNTSFCFLDIRSPGLGDTAMYLCATSRDPGQGEETQYFGPGTRLLVL.

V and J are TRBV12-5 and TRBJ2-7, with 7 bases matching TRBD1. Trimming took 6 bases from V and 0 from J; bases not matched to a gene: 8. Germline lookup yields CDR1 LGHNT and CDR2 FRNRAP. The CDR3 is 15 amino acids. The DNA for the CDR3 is TGTGCTAGTGGGACCCGAGGGGGCAGCTCCTACGAGCAGTACTTC. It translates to CASGTRGGSSYEQYF.

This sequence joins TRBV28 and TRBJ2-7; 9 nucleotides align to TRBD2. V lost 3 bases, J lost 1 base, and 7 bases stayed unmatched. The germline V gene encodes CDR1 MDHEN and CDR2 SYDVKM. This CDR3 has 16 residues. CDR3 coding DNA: TGTGCCAGCAGTTTTTTAGCGGGAGAGGTATCCTACGAGCAGTACTTC. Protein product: CASSFLAGEVSYEQYF. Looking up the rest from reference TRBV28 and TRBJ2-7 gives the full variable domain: DVKVTQSSRYLVKRTGEKVFLECVQDMDHENMFWYRQDPGLGLRLIYFSYDVKMKEKGDIPEGYSVSREKKERFSLILESASTNQTSMYLCASSFLAGEVSYEQYFGPGTRLTVT.

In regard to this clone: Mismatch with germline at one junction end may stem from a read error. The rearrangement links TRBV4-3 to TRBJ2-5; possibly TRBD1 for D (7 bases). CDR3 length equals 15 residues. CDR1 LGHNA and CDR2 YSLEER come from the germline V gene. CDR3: CASSQEERSRGAQYF. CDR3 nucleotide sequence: TGCGCCAGCAGCCAAGAAGAGCGGTCCAGGGGGGCCCAATACTTC.